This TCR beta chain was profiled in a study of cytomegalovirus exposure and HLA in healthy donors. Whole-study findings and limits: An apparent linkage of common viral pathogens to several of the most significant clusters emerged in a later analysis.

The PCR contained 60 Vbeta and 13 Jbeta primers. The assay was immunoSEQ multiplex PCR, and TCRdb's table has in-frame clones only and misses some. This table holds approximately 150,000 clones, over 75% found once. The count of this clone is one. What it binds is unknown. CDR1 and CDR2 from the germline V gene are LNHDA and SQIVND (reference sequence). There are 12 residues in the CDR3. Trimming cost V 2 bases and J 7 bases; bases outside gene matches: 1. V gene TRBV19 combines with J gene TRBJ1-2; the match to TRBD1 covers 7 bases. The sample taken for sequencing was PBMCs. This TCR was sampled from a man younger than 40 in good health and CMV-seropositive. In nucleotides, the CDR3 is TGTGCCAGTAGTATACGACAGGGTGGCTACACCTTC. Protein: CASSIRQGGYTF.